A selection of T cell receptor beta chains follows, all from one sample in a study of CD8 T cells in Susac syndrome. TCRdb called the immunoSEQ multiplex PCR reads again in MiXCR, with one record for every CDR3 protein. Of 120,000 or so distinct CDR3 sequences detected, around 94% appear once; the ten largest clones hold 0.28%. The sample comprised CD8+ T cells from PBMCs. Receptor source: a human donor with Susac syndrome. Each CDR3 is given with its conserved first and last residue. D genes are given only for firm matches. Clone sizes are given selectively: once, few, many, or a class where the clone is expanded.

j_gene: TRBJ1-6
d_gene: .
v_gene: TRBV18
abundance: .
CDR3aa: CASSLRGSNNSPLHF
CDR3nt: TGTGCCAGCTCCCTCAGGGGCTCGAATAATTCACCCCTCCACTTT

j_gene: TRBJ2-7
d_gene: .
v_gene: TRBV5-4
abundance: .
CDR3aa: CASSSVADSYEQYF
CDR3nt: TGTGCCAGCAGCTCAGTGGCGGATTCCTACGAGCAGTACTTC

j_gene: TRBJ2-5
d_gene: TRBD2
v_gene: TRBV6-5
abundance: .
CDR3aa: CASSFPSGGKETQYF
CDR3nt: TGTGCCAGCAGTTTCCCGTCGGGGGGAAAAGAGACCCAGTACTTC

j_gene: TRBJ2-1
d_gene: .
v_gene: TRBV20-1
abundance: .
CDR3aa: CSARGGRGTSYNEQFF
CDR3nt: TGCAGTGCTAGAGGTGGTCGGGGGACGTCTTACAATGAGCAGTTCTTC

j_gene: TRBJ2-7
d_gene: .
v_gene: TRBV29-1
abundance: .
CDR3aa: CSVDDSSTYEQYF
CDR3nt: TGCAGCGTTGATGACAGCTCAACCTACGAGCAGTACTTC

j_gene: TRBJ2-3
d_gene: TRBD2
v_gene: TRBV4-3
abundance: .
CDR3aa: CASSHRGLGSTDTQYF
CDR3nt: TGCGCCAGCAGCCACAGGGGACTAGGAAGCACAGATACGCAGTATTTT

j_gene: TRBJ1-5
d_gene: .
v_gene: TRBV19
abundance: .
CDR3aa: CASSIDPGYSNQPQHF
CDR3nt: TGTGCCAGTAGTATAGATCCAGGCTATAGCAATCAGCCCCAGCATTTT

j_gene: TRBJ1-4
d_gene: .
v_gene: TRBV29-1
abundance: .
CDR3aa: CSVEEWGEGEKLFF
CDR3nt: TGCAGCGTTGAAGAATGGGGGGAAGGTGAAAAACTGTTTTTT

j_gene: TRBJ1-1
d_gene: TRBD1
v_gene: TRBV15
abundance: .
CDR3aa: CATSRDQGAGAEAFF
CDR3nt: TGTGCCACCAGCAGAGATCAGGGGGCCGGGGCTGAAGCTTTCTTT

j_gene: TRBJ1-2
d_gene: TRBD1
v_gene: TRBV29-1
abundance: .
CDR3aa: CSVGTGTFKDGYTF
CDR3nt: TGCAGCGTTGGGACAGGGACCTTTAAGGATGGCTACACCTTC

j_gene: TRBJ2-7
d_gene: .
v_gene: TRBV29-1
abundance: .
CDR3aa: CSVEEGTYEQYF
CDR3nt: TGCAGCGTTGAAGAGGGAACCTACGAGCAGTACTTC

j_gene: TRBJ2-2
d_gene: .
v_gene: TRBV6-2/TRBV6-3
abundance: .
CDR3aa: CASSRRDDTGELFF
CDR3nt: TGTGCCAGCAGCCGCAGGGACGATACCGGGGAGCTGTTTTTT

j_gene: TRBJ2-1
d_gene: TRBD2
v_gene: TRBV6-6
abundance: .
CDR3aa: CASSYQGGTEQFF
CDR3nt: TGTGCCAGCAGTTATCAGGGAGGGACTGAGCAGTTCTTC

j_gene: TRBJ1-1
d_gene: .
v_gene: TRBV7-6
abundance: .
CDR3aa: CASSPPGRGTEAFF
CDR3nt: TGTGCCAGCAGCCCCCCCGGGCGAGGTACTGAAGCTTTCTTT

j_gene: TRBJ1-6
d_gene: TRBD1
v_gene: TRBV20-1
abundance: .
CDR3aa: CSARDLDRDNSPLHF
CDR3nt: TGCAGTGCTAGAGATTTGGACAGGGATAATTCACCCCTCCACTTT

j_gene: TRBJ2-1
d_gene: .
v_gene: TRBV13
abundance: .
CDR3aa: CASSLGPNEQFF
CDR3nt: TGTGCCAGCAGCTTGGGTCCCAATGAGCAGTTCTTC

j_gene: TRBJ1-6
d_gene: TRBD1
v_gene: TRBV29-1
abundance: .
CDR3aa: CSVEDSGQIPQGSPLHF
CDR3nt: TGCAGCGTTGAAGATTCTGGACAGATACCACAGGGGTCACCCCTCCACTTT

j_gene: TRBJ2-1
d_gene: .
v_gene: TRBV27
abundance: once
CDR3aa: CASKPTLYNEQFF
CDR3nt: TGTGCCAGCAAACCTACCCTTTACAATGAGCAGTTCTTC

j_gene: TRBJ2-7
d_gene: TRBD1
v_gene: TRBV5-1
abundance: .
CDR3aa: CASSLEWDSSYEQYF
CDR3nt: TGCGCCAGCAGCTTGGAGTGGGACAGTTCCTACGAGCAGTACTTC

j_gene: TRBJ2-7
d_gene: .
v_gene: TRBV27
abundance: .
CDR3aa: CASSPTQLASPSYEQYF
CDR3nt: TGTGCCAGCAGCCCAACTCAACTAGCCTCTCCTTCCTACGAGCAGTACTTC